A selection of T cell receptor beta chains follows, all from one sample in a study of shared clonotypes between healthy human individuals. Clones were read by immunoSEQ multiplex PCR, and TCRdb kept only the in-frame ones, dropping some. The table lists 2 million to 2.5 million clones, more than 85% of them singletons. The sequenced sample was naive CD8+ T cells from PBMCs. These receptors all stem from a man aged 18 to 30 in good health. Some clones in this sample may be carry-over from other donors' samples. Each CDR3 is given with its conserved first and last residue. Fields, in order: CDR3 protein, CDR3 DNA, V gene, J gene, clone size, D gene. A D gene is named only where the DNA matches it firmly. The listing skips clone size in some rows; elsewhere it reads once, few, many or a size class.

CDR3 protein: CASSTGPAEAFF
CDR3 DNA: TGTGCCAGCAGCACCGGTCCCGCTGAAGCTTTCTTT
V gene: TRBV27
J gene: TRBJ1-1
clone size: .
D gene: .

CDR3 protein: CAISEVAAYEQYF
CDR3 DNA: TGTGCCATCAGTGAGGTGGCGGCTTACGAGCAGTACTTC
V gene: TRBV10-3
J gene: TRBJ2-7
clone size: .
D gene: .

CDR3 protein: CASSLVGTSNEQFF
CDR3 DNA: TGTGCCAGCAGCTTAGTGGGCACGAGCAATGAGCAGTTCTTC
V gene: TRBV5-6
J gene: TRBJ2-1
clone size: .
D gene: .

CDR3 protein: CASSLPTGSGANVLTF
CDR3 DNA: TGTGCCAGCAGCTTACCGACAGGGTCTGGGGCCAACGTCCTGACTTTC
V gene: TRBV7-9
J gene: TRBJ2-6
clone size: .
D gene: TRBD1

CDR3 protein: CASSQDLGTGFPAGKLFF
CDR3 DNA: TGCGCCAGCAGCCAAGATCTTGGGACAGGGTTCCCCGCGGGGAAACTGTTTTTT
V gene: TRBV4-1
J gene: TRBJ1-4
clone size: .
D gene: TRBD1

CDR3 protein: CATSRDLGLWKYEQYF
CDR3 DNA: TGTGCCACCAGCAGAGATTTGGGCTTGTGGAAGTACGAGCAGTACTTC
V gene: TRBV15
J gene: TRBJ2-7
clone size: .
D gene: .

CDR3 protein: CASSLALLVGASEAFF
CDR3 DNA: TGCGCCAGCAGCTTGGCCCTTCTTGTGGGAGCCTCTGAAGCTTTCTTT
V gene: TRBV5-1
J gene: TRBJ1-1
clone size: .
D gene: .

CDR3 protein: CASSQVSGQGTGWRDTGELFF
CDR3 DNA: TGCGCCAGCAGCCAAGTGTCTGGACAGGGGACCGGTTGGCGGGACACCGGGGAGCTGTTTTTT
V gene: TRBV4-3
J gene: TRBJ2-2
clone size: .
D gene: TRBD1

CDR3 protein: CASSLLPSHYNEQFF
CDR3 DNA: TGTGCCAGCAGTTTGCTACCCTCTCACTACAATGAGCAGTTCTTC
V gene: TRBV27
J gene: TRBJ2-1
clone size: .
D gene: .

CDR3 protein: CASSPSTLHTEAFF
CDR3 DNA: TGCGCCAGCAGCCCGTCCACTTTGCACACTGAAGCTTTCTTT
V gene: TRBV4-1
J gene: TRBJ1-1
clone size: few
D gene: .

CDR3 protein: CASGILGIGEQYF
CDR3 DNA: TGTGCCAGCGGGATTTTGGGGATCGGCGAGCAGTACTTC
V gene: TRBV6-6
J gene: TRBJ2-7
clone size: .
D gene: .

CDR3 protein: CASRSGVRETQYF
CDR3 DNA: TGTGCCAGCAGGTCAGGGGTCCGGGAGACCCAGTACTTC
V gene: TRBV27
J gene: TRBJ2-5
clone size: .
D gene: .

CDR3 protein: CASSFGGRSSEQFF
CDR3 DNA: TGTGCCAGCAGCTTTGGGGGGCGCTCCAGCGAGCAGTTCTTC
V gene: TRBV7-3
J gene: TRBJ2-1
clone size: .
D gene: .

CDR3 protein: CASTAGHGYTF
CDR3 DNA: TGTGCCAGCACAGCCGGGCACGGCTACACCTTC
V gene: TRBV9
J gene: TRBJ1-2
clone size: .
D gene: .

CDR3 protein: CASSLAGGSYEQYF
CDR3 DNA: TGTGCCAGCAGCTTAGCGGGAGGGAGTTACGAGCAGTACTTC
V gene: TRBV28
J gene: TRBJ2-7
clone size: .
D gene: TRBD2

CDR3 protein: CASSHRRTSGRDTQYF
CDR3 DNA: TGCGCCAGCAGCCACCGAAGGACTAGCGGGAGGGATACGCAGTATTTT
V gene: TRBV4-1
J gene: TRBJ2-3
clone size: .
D gene: TRBD2

CDR3 protein: CASSTGGLNEQYF
CDR3 DNA: TGCGCCAGCTCGACAGGGGGGTTGAACGAGCAGTACTTC
V gene: TRBV10-2
J gene: TRBJ2-7
clone size: once
D gene: TRBD1

CDR3 protein: CASSPRSGATNEKLFF
CDR3 DNA: TGTGCCAGCAGCCCCCGGTCGGGCGCAACTAATGAAAAACTGTTTTTT
V gene: TRBV7-9
J gene: TRBJ1-4
clone size: .
D gene: .

CDR3 protein: CASSFGGGGYEQYF
CDR3 DNA: TGTGCCAGCAGTTTTGGAGGTGGCGGATACGAGCAGTACTTC
V gene: TRBV28
J gene: TRBJ2-7
clone size: .
D gene: .

CDR3 protein: CASGQGMNTEAFF
CDR3 DNA: TGTGCCAGCGGACAGGGAATGAACACTGAAGCTTTCTTT
V gene: TRBV19
J gene: TRBJ1-1
clone size: .
D gene: TRBD1

CDR3 protein: CASSQSEEQYF
CDR3 DNA: TGTGCCAGCAGCCAATCGGAAGAGCAGTACTTC
V gene: TRBV16
J gene: TRBJ2-7
clone size: few
D gene: .

CDR3 protein: CASSIDRAGAYEQYF
CDR3 DNA: TGTGCCAGTAGTATAGATCGAGCGGGGGCCTACGAGCAGTACTTC
V gene: TRBV19
J gene: TRBJ2-7
clone size: .
D gene: TRBD2

CDR3 protein: CASSQENQPQHF
CDR3 DNA: TGTGCCAGCAGCCAAGAAAATCAGCCCCAGCATTTT
V gene: TRBV4-2
J gene: TRBJ1-5
clone size: .
D gene: .

CDR3 protein: CASSLIQGYEQYF
CDR3 DNA: TGTGCCAGCAGTTTAATACAGGGGTACGAGCAGTACTTC
V gene: TRBV28
J gene: TRBJ2-7
clone size: once
D gene: TRBD1

CDR3 protein: CASRVAGYNEQFF
CDR3 DNA: TGTGCCAGTCGTGTAGCGGGATACAATGAGCAGTTCTTC
V gene: TRBV19
J gene: TRBJ2-1
clone size: once
D gene: TRBD2

CDR3 protein: CAISELGQGMRGANVLTF
CDR3 DNA: TGTGCCATCAGTGAGTTGGGACAGGGAATGAGGGGGGCCAACGTCCTGACTTTC
V gene: TRBV10-3
J gene: TRBJ2-6
clone size: .
D gene: TRBD1

CDR3 protein: CASLAGGPDTQYF
CDR3 DNA: TGCGCCAGCCTAGCGGGAGGGCCGGATACGCAGTATTTT
V gene: TRBV10-2
J gene: TRBJ2-3
clone size: .
D gene: TRBD2

CDR3 protein: CASAAAFHNEQFF
CDR3 DNA: TGTGCCAGCGCGGCAGCCTTTCACAATGAGCAGTTCTTC
V gene: TRBV14
J gene: TRBJ2-1
clone size: .
D gene: .

CDR3 protein: CASSLERIAREKLFF
CDR3 DNA: TGTGCCAGCAGCTTAGAGAGGATAGCGCGAGAAAAACTGTTTTTT
V gene: TRBV11-2
J gene: TRBJ1-4
clone size: .
D gene: .

CDR3 protein: CASSGREATSYEQYF
CDR3 DNA: TGTGCCAGCAGCGGCCGGGAAGCGACCTCCTACGAGCAGTACTTC
V gene: TRBV11-2
J gene: TRBJ2-7
clone size: .
D gene: .

CDR3 protein: CASSPRGSSGWGQYF
CDR3 DNA: TGTGCCAGCAGCCCAAGAGGGTCTAGCGGCTGGGGGCAGTACTTC
V gene: TRBV27
J gene: TRBJ2-7
clone size: once
D gene: TRBD2

CDR3 protein: CASSLTSAAGTQYF
CDR3 DNA: TGCGCCAGCAGTCTTACTAGCGCCGCGGGGACCCAGTACTTC
V gene: TRBV23-1
J gene: TRBJ2-5
clone size: once
D gene: TRBD2

CDR3 protein: CASSSPSAYEQYF
CDR3 DNA: TGTGCCAGCTCGAGTCCCTCTGCCTACGAGCAGTACTTC
V gene: TRBV18
J gene: TRBJ2-7
clone size: .
D gene: .